The 13 T cell receptor beta chains listed next were all sequenced from one sample in a study of follicular helper T cells after annual influenza vaccination. Profiled with immunoSEQ multiplex PCR; TCRdb holds only in-frame clones, not every one. Of some 5,200 clones in the sample, roughly 89% are singletons; the top ten hold approximately 1.5%. Time point specified: 2013-2014 season, 7 days after vaccination. Here the sequenced sample was CXCR5+ CD38- circulating T follicular helper cells from blood, taken 7 days after influenza vaccination. Subset meaning: circulating Tfh, non-naive CD4+CXCR5+PD-1+ (ICOS+CD38+ or ICOS-CD38-). The receptors here all came from an adult who received the influenza vaccine.

V is TRBV5-1 and J is TRBJ2-1; TRBD2 might be the D (6 bases). Germline V gives CDR1 SGHRS, CDR2 YFSETQ. There are 16 residues in the CDR3. Trimming stripped 3 bases from V and 5 bases from J, with 18 bases between. The DNA for the CDR3 is TGCGCCAGCAGCTCGGGACTCTGGCTGGGAGACAATGAGCAGTTCTTC. Amino acids: CASSSGLWLGDNEQFF.

The V gene is TRBV5-1, the J gene TRBJ2-1; 7 nucleotides align to TRBD2. The CDR3 loop spans 15 amino acids. CDR1 is SGHRS, CDR2 YFSETQ, per germline. Losses at the gene ends were 0 bases for V and 7 bases for J; bases not matched to a gene: 7. As DNA, the CDR3 is TGCGCCAGCAGCTTGGCCGGGTGGGAGGGGAATGAGCAGTTCTTC. Its translation is CASSLAGWEGNEQFF.

This clone was detected only once. The rearrangement uses TRBV6-1 and TRBJ2-5; TRBD2 aligns across 11 bases. The closer fit of TRBJ2-7 to the DNA end suggests the J call may be wrong. The CDR3 contains 16 residues. Germline lookup yields CDR1 MNHNS and CDR2 SASEGT. The CDR3 nucleotides read TGTGCCAGCAGTGTGCGAGGGGGGACTAGCGGCTACGAGCAGTACTTC. Protein product: CASSVRGGTSGYEQYF.

The chain combines TRBV15 with TRBJ2-1; TRBD2 matches 7 bases. Germline V CDR1 and CDR2: LNHNV, YYDKDF (reference sequence). The CDR3 extends over 15 amino acids. Trimming cost V 5 bases and J 4 bases; bases outside gene matches: 8. The CDR3 loop is CATSGAGVRYNEQFF. The CDR3 DNA reads as TGTGCCACCAGCGGCGCGGGAGTCAGGTACAATGAGCAGTTCTTC.

V is TRBV7-2 and J is TRBJ2-7, with a tentative D call TRBD1 (5 bases). Trimming removed 1 base from V and 2 bases from J, with 9 bases in between. The CDR3 consists of 14 residues. Germline lookup yields CDR1 SGHTA and CDR2 FQGNSA. CDR3 in DNA: TGTGCCAGCAGCTTAGGGGGCGCAGCCTACGAGCAGTACTTC. It encodes CASSLGGAAYEQYF.

As for this clone: Other nucleotide sequences in the sample specify the same CDR3. This chain connects TRBV2 to TRBJ1-1; possible D gene TRBD1, 5 bases. Germline V gene lookup returns CDR1 SNHLY and CDR2 FYNNEI. The V gene lost 5 bases and the J gene lost 1 base, with 8 bases spanning the gap. The length of the CDR3 is 13 residues. The CDR3 DNA is TGTGCCAGCAGTAATGACAGGAACACTGAAGCTTTCTTT. Translation gives CASSNDRNTEAFF.

The chain recombines TRBV5-1 with TRBJ2-1, with 8 bases matching TRBD1. The CDR3 is made up of 14 amino acids. Germline loops: CDR1 SGHRS, CDR2 YFSETQ. V dropped 7 bases and J dropped 6; count of bases not matched to a gene: 9. CDR3 in amino acids: CASPLGQDTNEQFF. DNA of the CDR3: TGCGCCAGCCCCTTGGGACAGGATACCAATGAGCAGTTCTTC.

J is TRBJ2-3 and V is TRBV18; 9 bases line up with TRBD1. Germline CDR1 and CDR2: KGHSH and LQKENI. With V trimmed by 3 bases and J by 5 bases, 6 bases remained unmatched. The CDR3 spans 15 residues. The CDR3 nucleotides read TGTGCCAGCTCACCCCTGGGACAGGGAAAAGATACGCAGTATTTT. This translates into CASSPLGQGKDTQYF.

This clone was observed once. This chain uses TRBV21-1 with TRBJ1-2; the D call TRBD1 from the table was never checked on the DNA. TRBV21-1 is recorded as a pseudogene. The CDR3 contains 13 residues. The CDR3 nucleotides read TGTGCCAGCAGCAAAGGCAGGGCCTATGGCTACACCTTC. Translation: CASSKGRAYGYTF.

The chain links TRBV7-6 to TRBJ2-7, with 16 bases matching TRBD2. Trimming took 5 bases from V and 4 from J; bases not matched to a gene: 11. The length of the CDR3 is 18 residues. The germline CDR1 and CDR2 sequences are SGHVS and FNYEAQ. CDR3 coding DNA: TGTGCCAGCAGCCCCTCCGGGACTAGCGGGAGGGCCCGATACGAGCAGTACTTC. It yields the protein CASSPSGTSGRARYEQYF. Using reference TRBV7-6 and TRBJ2-7 for the parts outside the CDR3, the full variable domain is GAGVSQSPRYKVTKRGQDVALRCDPISGHVSLYWYRQALGQGPEFLTYFNYEAQQDKSGLPNDRFSAERPEGSISTLTIQRTEQRDSAMYRCASSPSGTSGRARYEQYFGPGTRLTVT.

Comments on this clone: As the CDR3 is not closed by the conserved phenylalanine or tryptophan, this likely results from a read error. The DNA is omitted, as the CDR3 cannot be located on it reliably, and the CDR3 follows TCRdb's listing. The CDR3 loop is CASHVEGTSGG. The chain combines TRBV6-4 with TRBJ2-6; the D segment call TRBD2 is taken from the table without a DNA check. The CDR3 spans 11 residues, counting both ends. Germline V gene lookup returns CDR1 MRHNA and CDR2 SNTAGT.

The J gene is TRBJ1-1, the V gene TRBV6-1, with 11 nucleotides matching TRBD1. The CDR3 sequence is 14 residues long. The trim removed 6 bases at V and 1 base at J, leaving 1 base unmatched. The germline V gene encodes CDR1 MNHNS and CDR2 SASEGT. Here the CDR3 reads CASRGTGGNTEAFF. The CDR3 DNA sequence: TGTGCCAGCAGGGGGACAGGGGGGAACACTGAAGCTTTCTTT.

The chain recombines TRBV2 with TRBJ2-7, with 15 positions matching TRBD2. Germline CDR1 and CDR2: SNHLY and FYNNEI. The CDR3 is 16 residues long. The trim removed 6 bases at V and 0 bases at J, leaving 3 bases unmatched. DNA of the CDR3: TGTGCCAGCAGGCCGGGACTAGCGGGGGGCTCCTACGAGCAGTACTTC. It translates to CASRPGLAGGSYEQYF.